The 25 T cell receptor beta chains listed next were all sequenced from one sample in a study of OX40 agonist ivuxolimab in advanced cancers. Clones were read by immunoSEQ multiplex PCR, and TCRdb kept only the in-frame ones, dropping some. This table holds some 150,000 clones, about 92% found once. This specimen was CD4+ or CD8+ T cells sorted from blood, taken in a trial of the OX40 agonist ivuxolimab. The receptors come from an adult with an advanced solid tumor such as melanoma, head and neck, liver or kidney cancer.

V gene TRBV7-2 combines with J gene TRBJ2-2, with 8 bases fitting TRBD1. Losses at the gene ends were 5 bases for V and 3 bases for J; bases not matched to a gene: 8. The CDR3 extends over 16 amino acids. Germline V lookup: CDR1 SGHTA, CDR2 FQGNSA. The CDR3 loop reads CASSLLTGEDTGELFF. As DNA, the CDR3 is TGTGCCAGCAGCCTTCTGACAGGGGAGGACACCGGGGAGCTGTTTTTT.

The V gene is TRBV7-2, the J gene TRBJ2-6; the match to TRBD1 covers 10 bases. Trimming removed 3 bases from V and 0 bases from J; junction bases left unmatched: 5. The CDR3 is 18 residues long. Germline V gene sequence: CDR1 SGHTA, CDR2 FQGNSA. In DNA form, the CDR3 reads TGTGCCAGCAGCTTCGGGACAGGGGCCGGCTCTGGGGCCAACGTCCTGACTTTC. Protein sequence: CASSFGTGAGSGANVLTF.

The chain couples TRBV18 to TRBJ1-1; 8 bases align to TRBD1. J gave up 6 bases and V 3 bases, and 6 bases lay outside the gene matches. The V gene's germline CDR1 is KGHSH and CDR2 LQKENI. This CDR3 region has 14 residues. DNA for the CDR3: TGTGCCAGCTCACCCGGACAGGGAGTCCCTGAAGCTTTCTTT. The encoded protein is CASSPGQGVPEAFF.

Points on this clone: One end of the junction fails to match germline, which may point to a read error. The CDR3 loop is CASSFGSNNEQFF. DNA of the CDR3: TGTGCCAGCAGCTTTGGCTCCAACAATGAGCAGTTCTTC. J is TRBJ2-1 and V is TRBV5-6; D call uncertain. The germline CDR1 and CDR2 sequences are SGHDT and YYEEEE. The CDR3 runs to 13 residues. The entire variable domain, with the rest obtained from reference TRBV5-6 and TRBJ2-1, is as follows: DAGVTQSPTHLIKTRGQQVTLRCSPKSGHDTVSWYQQALGQGPQFIFQYYEEEERQRGNFPDRFSGHQFPNYSSELNVNALLLGDSALYLCASSFGSNNEQFFGPGTRLTVL.

The V and J genes are TRBV25-1 and TRBJ2-7; 8 bases line up with TRBD1. CDR1 MGHDK and CDR2 SYGVNS come from the germline V gene. J lost 3 bases, V lost 4 bases, and 8 bases had no gene match. The CDR3 runs to 15 residues. This CDR3 reads CASSARTGLSYEQYF. The CDR3 nucleotides are TGTGCCAGCAGTGCCCGGACAGGGCTTAGCTACGAGCAGTACTTC.

The chain recombines TRBV7-2 with TRBJ2-7; 9 bases are shared with TRBD2. V was pared by 5 bases and J by 3 bases, with 11 bases of the junction left unmatched. The CDR3 is 16 residues long. Per the germline V gene, CDR1 is SGHTA and CDR2 is FQGNSA. The CDR3 nucleotides are TGTGCCAGCAGCCCCATTAGCGGGAGTGCTAGCTACGAGCAGTACTTC. Translated, it gives CASSPISGSASYEQYF.

This clone has more than one count but fewer than ten. The rearrangement joins TRBV14 to TRBJ1-2; D perhaps matches TRBD1 (5 bases). Trimming removed 8 bases from V and 6 bases from J, with 22 bases in between. The CDR3 has 15 amino acids. Germline values: CDR1 SGHDN, CDR2 FVKESK. DNA of the CDR3: TGTGCCAGCTCTCCCACGTTCACAGGTTCCGATGGCTACACCTTC. This codes for CASSPTFTGSDGYTF.

J is TRBJ2-5 and V is TRBV10-1, with 11 bases that match TRBD2. V lost 3 bases to trimming and J lost 1 base; unmatched junction nucleotides: 1. Germline-derived CDR1 and CDR2 are WNHNN and SYGVQD (reference sequence). The CDR3 is made up of 15 amino acids. CDR3: CASSDGTSGQETQYF. The CDR3 coding sequence is TGCGCCAGCAGTGACGGGACTAGCGGCCAAGAGACCCAGTACTTC.

The J gene is TRBJ2-4, the V gene TRBV7-2; maybe TRBD2 (6 bases). The CDR3 contains 14 residues. Germline V gives CDR1 SGHTA, CDR2 FQGNSA. V was pared by 5 bases and J by 10 bases, with 18 bases between. CDR3: CASSPEAGLIIQYF. CDR3 sequence (DNA): TGTGCCAGCAGCCCCGAGGCGGGACTCATTATTCAGTACTTC.

V gene TRBV7-9 combines with J gene TRBJ2-3; D ambiguous. Germline loops: CDR1 SEHNR, CDR2 FQNEAQ (reference sequence). Trimming stripped 3 bases from V and 2 bases from J, with 9 bases between. The CDR3 has 14 residues. The CDR3 region is CASSFLTYTDTQYF. The CDR3 DNA reads as TGTGCCAGCAGCTTTCTAACGTACACAGATACGCAGTATTTT.

This chain connects TRBV27 to TRBJ2-3; D perhaps matches TRBD2 (6 bases). Deletions cut 5 bases from V and 6 bases from J, with 9 bases between. CDR1 MNHEY and CDR2 SMNVEV come from the germline V gene (reference sequence). The CDR3 loop spans 12 amino acids. CDR3 coding DNA: TGTGCCAGCAGTACCCGGGGGGATACGCAGTATTTT. Its translation: CASSTRGDTQYF.

V is TRBV2 and J is TRBJ2-2; possibly TRBD1 for D (5 bases). The V end lost 5 bases, the J end lost 1 base, and 14 bases lay between the germline ends. The CDR3 loop spans 16 amino acids. Germline values: CDR1 SNHLY, CDR2 FYNNEI. The CDR3 sequence: CASSSGPNGNTGELFF. CDR3 bases: TGTGCCAGCAGTTCAGGGCCCAATGGGAACACCGGGGAGCTGTTTTTT.

The J gene is TRBJ2-1, the V gene TRBV7-8; D is undetermined. The V end lost 0 bases, the J end lost 0 bases, and 6 bases lay between the germline ends. The CDR3 runs 15 residues. Looked up from germline, CDR1 is SGHVS and CDR2 is FQNEAQ. The CDR3 loop is CASSLAGISYNEQFF. The CDR3 coding sequence is TGTGCCAGCAGCTTAGCGGGGATCTCCTACAATGAGCAGTTCTTC.

V is TRBV11-3 and J is TRBJ2-1; 7 nucleotides align to TRBD2. This CDR3 is built from 15 residues. The V gene's germline CDR1 is SGHNT and CDR2 YENEEA. V gave up 5 bases and J gave up 6 bases; unmatched junction bases: 10. This CDR3 reads CASSRTSGGINEQFF. The CDR3 coding sequence is TGTGCCAGCAGCCGGACGTCGGGAGGTATCAATGAGCAGTTCTTC.

V usage is TRBV5-1 and J usage is TRBJ2-1; 9 bases line up with TRBD1. The CDR3 has 21 amino acids. Germline assignment: CDR1 SGHRS and CDR2 YFSETQ. V shed 1 base, J shed 4 bases, and the junction held 21 bases outside the gene matches. Here the CDR3 DNA reads TGCGCCAGCAGCTTGCGAACCCCCGGGACAGGGCTCGTCCAGAGTTACAATGAGCAGTTCTTC. This encodes CASSLRTPGTGLVQSYNEQFF.

The gene calls are TRBV30 and TRBJ1-5, with a tentative D call TRBD1 (6 bases). Germline V gene sequence: CDR1 GTSNPN, CDR2 SVGIG (reference sequence). Trimming left V 5 bases short and J 0 bases short, with 17 bases between. The CDR3 contains 16 residues. The DNA of the CDR3 is TGTGCCTGGCGCGATCAGGGGAAGTTTAGCAATCAGCCCCAGCATTTT. Translated, it gives CAWRDQGKFSNQPQHF.

This clone was seen just once. This chain joins TRBV5-4 and TRBJ1-1; TRBD1 might be the D (5 bases). Trimming shortened V by 0 bases and J by 2 bases, and 17 bases separated the two germline ends. This CDR3 has 17 amino acids. Germline CDR1 and CDR2: SGHNT and YYREEE (reference sequence). The chain's CDR3 is CASSLDLRATANTEAFF. In DNA, the CDR3 is TGTGCCAGCAGCTTGGATCTCAGGGCCACAGCTAACACTGAAGCTTTCTTT.

This clone has only one observation. The chain uses TRBV18 and TRBJ1-5; unclear D gene. V was shortened by 4 bases and J by 1 base, with 14 bases between the two germline ends. This CDR3 is built from 16 residues. Germline lookup yields CDR1 KGHSH and CDR2 LQKENI. CDR3 bases: TGTGCCAGCTCACTCCAAGAAGGGCTGAGCAATCAGCCCCAGCATTTT. Encoded protein: CASSLQEGLSNQPQHF.

The chain uses TRBV5-6 and TRBJ1-1; D unclear. Germline CDR1 SGHDT, CDR2 YYEEEE. Trimming removed 2 bases from V and 6 bases from J, with 8 bases in between. This CDR3 comprises 12 residues. The CDR3 loop reads CASSFLRAEAFF. The CDR3 DNA is TGTGCCAGCAGCTTTCTTCGGGCTGAAGCTTTCTTT.

J is TRBJ2-1 and V is TRBV6-5, with TRBD1 identical over 10 bases. This CDR3 spans 16 amino acids. CDR1 and CDR2 (germline): MNHEY, SVGAGI. V was clipped by 2 bases and J by 6 bases; unmatched bases: 7. The CDR3 protein is CASSYSTGTGVNEQFF. In DNA, the CDR3 is TGTGCCAGCAGTTACAGCACCGGGACAGGGGTCAATGAGCAGTTCTTC.

The rearrangement uses TRBV2 and TRBJ2-1; D is unresolved. Trimming left V 5 bases short and J 7 bases short, with 9 bases between. Germline V gene sequence: CDR1 SNHLY, CDR2 FYNNEI. The CDR3 runs to 12 residues. The DNA for the CDR3 is TGTGCCAGCAGTACCCACTGGAATGAGCAGTTCTTC. Encoded protein: CASSTHWNEQFF.

This rearrangement joins TRBV6-5 to TRBJ1-1; D is undetermined. The V gene's germline CDR1 is MNHEY and CDR2 SVGAGI. The CDR3 covers 11 residues. V lost 10 bases and J lost 6, with 12 bases in between. CDR3 nucleotide sequence: TGTGCCATAGGTGACGGCCCTGAAGCTTTCTTT. Protein product: CAIGDGPEAFF.

Here the CDR3 DNA reads TGTGCCAGCAGCTTAGTGGACCACCAAGAGACCCAGTACTTC. This sequence encodes CASSLVDHQETQYF. This chain links TRBV7-2 with TRBJ2-5; D call uncertain. V dropped 1 base and J dropped 0 bases, with 6 bases sitting between them. Per the germline V gene, CDR1 is SGHTA and CDR2 is FQGNSA. The CDR3 has 14 amino acids.

The V and J genes are TRBV9 and TRBJ1-5; 9 bases are a match to TRBD1. The germline CDR1 and CDR2 sequences are SGDLS and YYNGEE. V shed 4 bases and J 7 bases; nucleotides not matched to a gene: 6. This CDR3 comprises 14 residues. The CDR3 sequence: CASSSGQGEQPQHF. DNA for the CDR3: TGTGCCAGCAGCTCGGGACAGGGTGAACAGCCCCAGCATTTT.

V and J are TRBV5-1 and TRBJ1-1, with no clear D. The CDR3 contains 14 residues. With 0 bases removed from V and 0 bases from J, the gap between germline ends came to 6 bases. Germline CDR1 reads SGHRS; CDR2 reads YFSETQ. CDR3 in DNA: TGCGCCAGCAGCTTGGAGGTTTTGAACACTGAAGCTTTCTTT. This gives the protein CASSLEVLNTEAFF. The full variable domain, rest sourced from reference TRBV5-1 and TRBJ1-1, is KAGVTQTPRYLIKTRGQQVTLSCSPISGHRSVSWYQQTPGQGLQFLFEYFSETQRNKGNFPGRFSGRQFSNSRSEMNVSTLELGDSALYLCASSLEVLNTEAFFGQGTRLTVV.